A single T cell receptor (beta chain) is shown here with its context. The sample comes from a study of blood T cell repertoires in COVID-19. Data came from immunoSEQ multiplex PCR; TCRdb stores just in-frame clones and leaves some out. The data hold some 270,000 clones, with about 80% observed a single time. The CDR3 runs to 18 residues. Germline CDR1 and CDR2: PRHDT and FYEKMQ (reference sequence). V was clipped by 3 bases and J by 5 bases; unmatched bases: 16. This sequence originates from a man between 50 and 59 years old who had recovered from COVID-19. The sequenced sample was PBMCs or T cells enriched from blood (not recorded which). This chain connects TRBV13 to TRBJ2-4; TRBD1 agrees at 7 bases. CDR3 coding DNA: TGTGCCAGCAGCTTGACAGGGTGGGAAAACCTTGGCCAAAACATTCAGTACTTC. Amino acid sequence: CASSLTGWENLGQNIQYF.